This T cell receptor (beta chain) was captured in a study of shared T cell receptors in the human thymus. This CDR3 spans 20 amino acids. Looked up from germline, CDR1 is GTSNPN and CDR2 is SVGIG (reference sequence). V was pared by 2 bases and J by 5 bases, with 24 bases of the junction left unmatched. Repertoires were generated with immunoSEQ multiplex PCR, while TCRdb's copy carries only in-frame clones and drops some. The profile shows some 700,000 clones, around 85% of them singletons. This sample was shared with a second study, whose subject was human thymus T cells. As reported in that work: In corrective heart surgery, resections were taken, and these provided the thymus tissue. Repertoires from thymus and blood appeared to show biased V and J gene usage. In unrelated individuals, thymic repertoires overlapped highly, according to related research.

This receptor was identified in a girl younger than two with a congenital heart defect. Sequencing was performed on thymocytes. The chain couples TRBV30 to TRBJ1-2; 9 positions match TRBD1. The chain's CDR3 is CAWSILRALARDRVGYGYTF. The DNA for the CDR3 is TGTGCCTGGAGTATTCTCCGCGCCCTTGCTCGGGACAGGGTAGGGTATGGCTACACCTTC.